The sequence of this TCR beta chain was determined in a study of monozygotic twins with inflammatory bowel disease. Overall study findings and caveats: Nothing supported a single strong signal or clonotype that was associated with IBD.

In the case of this clonotype: As yet, its antigen is unknown.

The blood volume drawn from each donor was approximately 2.5 ml. Starting material for each TCR library was approximately 3,500 ng of total RNA. The UMIs carried a 6-nucleotide sample barcode, and they were added by template switching. For each CDR3 protein, TCRdb gives one entry from its re-call of the 5' RACE reads, without DNA. The sample's table shows approximately 400,000 distinct CDR3 sequences. This CDR3 is 14 amino acids long. The germline CDR1 and CDR2 sequences are SGHRS and YFSETQ. The sample comprised blood. The origin of this receptor is a human donor with ulcerative colitis or Crohn's disease, or a healthy co-twin of an affected twin (not recorded which). The V gene is TRBV5-1, the J gene TRBJ1-1; TCRdb designates TRBD1, a call that cannot be tested without DNA. CDR3: CASSLGQGETEAFF.